This TCR beta chain was sequenced during a study of shared clonotypes between healthy human individuals. Study-level information: The study drew on two women and a few men aged 18 to 49 as donors. Overall study findings and caveats: Tissues were not sampled, only blood, and their repertoires likely differ. Memory subsets had estimated richness that was generally smaller than that of naive subsets.

TCRdb's table, derived via immunoSEQ multiplex PCR, lists solely in-frame clones and lacks some. Of more than 2 million clones detected, about 95% appear once; the ten largest clones hold 0.85% to 1.3%. On this clone itself: No antigen is known for it.

CD45RO-negative CD8 cells positively selected for CCR7 made up the naive population, which excluded terminally differentiated effector memory CD45RA+ cells. Germline V gives CDR1 SGHNT, CDR2 YYREEE (reference sequence). The CDR3 sequence is 11 residues long. The V and J ends lost 4 bases and 11 bases respectively, with 12 bases between them. The TCR originated in a man younger than 35 in good health. V is TRBV5-4 and J is TRBJ1-2; D unclear. The material sequenced was naive CD8+ T cells sorted from blood. The CDR3 region has the DNA TGTGCCAGCAGCGTGGAGAGGAGATACACCTTC. Its protein is CASSVERRYTF.